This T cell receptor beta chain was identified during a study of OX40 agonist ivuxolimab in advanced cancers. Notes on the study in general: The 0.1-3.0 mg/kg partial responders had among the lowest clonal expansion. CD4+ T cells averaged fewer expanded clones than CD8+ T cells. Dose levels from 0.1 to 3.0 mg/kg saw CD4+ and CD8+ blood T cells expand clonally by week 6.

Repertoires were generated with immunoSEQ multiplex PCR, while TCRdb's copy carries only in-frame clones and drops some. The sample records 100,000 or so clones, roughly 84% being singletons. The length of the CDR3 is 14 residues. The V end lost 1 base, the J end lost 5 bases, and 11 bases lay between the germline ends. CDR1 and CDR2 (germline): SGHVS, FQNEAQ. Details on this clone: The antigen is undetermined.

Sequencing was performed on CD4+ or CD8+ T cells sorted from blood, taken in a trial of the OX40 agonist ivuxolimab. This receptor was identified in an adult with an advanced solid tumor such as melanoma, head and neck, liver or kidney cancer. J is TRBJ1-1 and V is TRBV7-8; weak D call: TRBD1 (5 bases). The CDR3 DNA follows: TGTGCCAGCAGCTTAGGGACACCGCGGACTGAAGCTTTCTTT. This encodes CASSLGTPRTEAFF.